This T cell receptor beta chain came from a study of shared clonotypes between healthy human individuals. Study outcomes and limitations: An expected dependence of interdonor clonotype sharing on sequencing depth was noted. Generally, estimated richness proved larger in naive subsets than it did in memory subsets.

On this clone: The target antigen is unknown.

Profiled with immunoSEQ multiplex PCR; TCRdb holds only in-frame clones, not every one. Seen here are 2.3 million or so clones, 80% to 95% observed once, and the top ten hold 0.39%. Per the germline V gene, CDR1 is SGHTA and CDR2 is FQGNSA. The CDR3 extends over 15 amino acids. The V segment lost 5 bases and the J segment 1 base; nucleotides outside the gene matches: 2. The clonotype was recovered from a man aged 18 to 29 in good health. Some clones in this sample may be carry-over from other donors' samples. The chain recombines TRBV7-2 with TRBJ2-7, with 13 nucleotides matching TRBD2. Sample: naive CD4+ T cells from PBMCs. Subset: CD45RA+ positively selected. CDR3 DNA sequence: TGTGCCAGCAGCGCGGGACTAGCGGGGTCCTACGAGCAGTACTTC. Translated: CASSAGLAGSYEQYF.